This T cell receptor beta chain was identified in a study of tumor and adjacent non-tumor tissue in lung cancer. About the study: There were 11 to 13 adenocarcinoma, a couple of squamous cell carcinoma and 1 small cell lung cancer cases.

Three rounds of nested PCR, following a modified ARM-PCR protocol, produced the TCRbeta library. TCRdb reprocessed the multiplex PCR reads with MiXCR, giving one entry per CDR3 protein. The repertoire holds more than 95,000 distinct CDR3 sequences, with about 66% as singletons. The template was RNA from unsorted bulk tissue. Overall study findings and caveats: Significantly higher TCR diversity was found in tumor than normal lung.

With regard to this clonotype: What it recognizes is unknown.

In germline, CDR1 is MNHEY, CDR2 SVGAGI. This CDR3 comprises 14 residues. The chain has TRBV6-5 and TRBJ1-5; D possibly matches TRBD1 or TRBD2 (5 bases each). The J call may be faulty, since TRBJ2-3 better matches the DNA end. Sequenced material: lung tumor tissue. This TCR was recovered from a man under 40 with non-small cell lung cancer. CDR3 residues: CASSTTVAREPQYF. The CDR3 coding sequence is TGTGCCAGTAGTACGACAGTAGCAAGGGAGCCCCAGTATTTT.